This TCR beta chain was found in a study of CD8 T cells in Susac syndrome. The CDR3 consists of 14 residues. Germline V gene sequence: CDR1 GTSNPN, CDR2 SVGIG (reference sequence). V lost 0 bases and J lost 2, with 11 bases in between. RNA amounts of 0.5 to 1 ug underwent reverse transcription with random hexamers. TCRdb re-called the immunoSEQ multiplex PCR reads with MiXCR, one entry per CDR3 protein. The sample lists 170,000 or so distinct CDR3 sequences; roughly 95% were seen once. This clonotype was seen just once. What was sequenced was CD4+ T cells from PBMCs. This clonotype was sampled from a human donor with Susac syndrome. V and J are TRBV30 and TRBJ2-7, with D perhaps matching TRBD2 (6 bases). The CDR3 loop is CAWSVGGPAYEQYF. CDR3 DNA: TGTGCCTGGAGTGTCGGAGGGCCGGCCTACGAGCAGTACTTC.